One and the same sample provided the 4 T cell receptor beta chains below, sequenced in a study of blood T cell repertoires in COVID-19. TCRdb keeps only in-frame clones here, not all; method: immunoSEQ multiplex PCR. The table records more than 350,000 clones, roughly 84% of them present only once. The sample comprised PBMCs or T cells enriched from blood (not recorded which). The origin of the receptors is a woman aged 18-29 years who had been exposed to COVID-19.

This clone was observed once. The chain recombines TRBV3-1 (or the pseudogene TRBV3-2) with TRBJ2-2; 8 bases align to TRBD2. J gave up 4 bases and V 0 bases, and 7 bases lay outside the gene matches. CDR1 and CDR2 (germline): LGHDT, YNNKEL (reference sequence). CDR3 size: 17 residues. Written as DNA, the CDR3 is TGTGCCAGCAGCCAAGATAAGTGGGGACTAGGCACCGGGGAGCTGTTTTTT. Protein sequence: CASSQDKWGLGTGELFF.

CDR3 loop: CASSIILAGGGGELFF. CDR3 sequence (DNA): TGTGCCAGTAGTATAATACTAGCGGGAGGTGGCGGGGAGCTGTTTTTT. The chain combines TRBV19 with TRBJ2-2; 12 positions agree with TRBD2. After removal of 2 bases from V and 7 bases from J, the junction contained 5 bases not matched to a gene. The CDR3 is 16 residues long. Germline V gene data show CDR1 as LNHDA and CDR2 as SQIVND (reference sequence).

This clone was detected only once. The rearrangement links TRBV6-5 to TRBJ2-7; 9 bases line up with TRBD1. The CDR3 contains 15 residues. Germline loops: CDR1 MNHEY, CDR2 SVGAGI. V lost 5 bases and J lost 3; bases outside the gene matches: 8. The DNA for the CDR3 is TGTGCCAGCAGTATCCGAGGGGACAGGGTCTACGAGCAGTACTTC. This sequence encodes CASSIRGDRVYEQYF.

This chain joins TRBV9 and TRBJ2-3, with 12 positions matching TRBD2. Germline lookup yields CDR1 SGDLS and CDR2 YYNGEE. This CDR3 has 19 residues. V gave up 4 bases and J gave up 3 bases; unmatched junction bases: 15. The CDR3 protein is CASSHPAGLAGGPTDTQYF. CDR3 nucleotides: TGTGCCAGCAGCCACCCAGCCGGGCTAGCGGGGGGGCCGACAGATACGCAGTATTTT.